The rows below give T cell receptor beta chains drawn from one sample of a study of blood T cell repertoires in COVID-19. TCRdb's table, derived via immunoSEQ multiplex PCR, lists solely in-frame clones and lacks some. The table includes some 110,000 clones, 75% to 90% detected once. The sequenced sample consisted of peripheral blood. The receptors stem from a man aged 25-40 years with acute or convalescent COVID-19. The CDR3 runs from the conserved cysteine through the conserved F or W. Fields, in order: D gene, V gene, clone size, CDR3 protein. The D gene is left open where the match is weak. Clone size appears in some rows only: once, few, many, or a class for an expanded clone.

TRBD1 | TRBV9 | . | CASSVATGVNEKLFF
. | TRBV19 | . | CASSMSGTDTQYF
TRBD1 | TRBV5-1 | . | CASSLGNDRGQSYTF
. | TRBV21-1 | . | CASSKEVGENSNQPQHF
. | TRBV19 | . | CASSIVNPVSSGNTIYF
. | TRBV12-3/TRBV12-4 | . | CASGGGHGYTF
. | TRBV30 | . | CALGGGFPTAGELFF
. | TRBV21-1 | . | CASSGLLGQGENYGYTF
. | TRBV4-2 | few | CASTGNTGNTEAFF
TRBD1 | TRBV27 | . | CASSLKPGQGYYGYTF
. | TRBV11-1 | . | CASTPMGEGGNEQFF
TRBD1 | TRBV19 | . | CASLGGQGAEDTQYF
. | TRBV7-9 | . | CASSWSQETGELFF
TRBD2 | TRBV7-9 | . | CASSLALAGVFF
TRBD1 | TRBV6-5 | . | CASKMTGVNGYTF
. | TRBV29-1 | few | CSVPVGQGGYEQYF
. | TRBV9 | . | CASRRSDSYNEQFF
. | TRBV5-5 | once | CASSLEAVGGDYGYTF